This section outlines one T cell receptor beta chain sequence together with its context. Sequencing was performed with immunoSEQ multiplex PCR; in TCRdb, only in-frame clones are kept and a portion is missing. The table has around 140,000 clones, approximately 85% seen once. The sample comes from a study of blood T cell repertoires in COVID-19. As for the study in general: Sources were T cells, B-cell-depleted T cells, or PBMCs; the material itself was cDNA or gDNA.

V shed 5 bases and J shed 3 bases, with 25 bases lying between them. CDR3 length equals 18 residues. CDR1 and CDR2 from the germline V gene are MNHEY and SMNVEV (reference sequence). Sequencing used peripheral blood. The TCR sequence derives from an older man with acute or convalescent COVID-19. The V call is TRBV27, the J call TRBJ1-2; a weak D match, TRBD1 (5 bases). CDR3 in DNA: TGTGCCAGCAGTCCGCAATCCCCTCGACAGTTTATCGACTATGGCTACACCTTC. As protein: CASSPQSPRQFIDYGYTF.